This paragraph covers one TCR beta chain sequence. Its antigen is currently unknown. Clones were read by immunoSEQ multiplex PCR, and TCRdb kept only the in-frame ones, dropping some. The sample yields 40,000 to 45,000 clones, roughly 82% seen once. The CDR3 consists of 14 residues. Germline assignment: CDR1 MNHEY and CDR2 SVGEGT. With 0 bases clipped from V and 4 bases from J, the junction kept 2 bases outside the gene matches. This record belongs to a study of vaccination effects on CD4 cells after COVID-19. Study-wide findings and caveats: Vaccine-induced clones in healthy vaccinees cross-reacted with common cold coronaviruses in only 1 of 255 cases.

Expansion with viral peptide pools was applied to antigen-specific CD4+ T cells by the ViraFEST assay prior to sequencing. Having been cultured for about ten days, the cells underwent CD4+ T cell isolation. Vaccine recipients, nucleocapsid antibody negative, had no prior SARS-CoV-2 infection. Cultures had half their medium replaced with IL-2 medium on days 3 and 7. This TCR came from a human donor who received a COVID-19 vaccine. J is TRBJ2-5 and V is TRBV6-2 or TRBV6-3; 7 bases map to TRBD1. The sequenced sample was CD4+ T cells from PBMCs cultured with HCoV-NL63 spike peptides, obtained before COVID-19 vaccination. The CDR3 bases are TGTGCCAGCAGTTACTCAGGGGGCCCAGAGACCCAGTACTTC. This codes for CASSYSGGPETQYF.